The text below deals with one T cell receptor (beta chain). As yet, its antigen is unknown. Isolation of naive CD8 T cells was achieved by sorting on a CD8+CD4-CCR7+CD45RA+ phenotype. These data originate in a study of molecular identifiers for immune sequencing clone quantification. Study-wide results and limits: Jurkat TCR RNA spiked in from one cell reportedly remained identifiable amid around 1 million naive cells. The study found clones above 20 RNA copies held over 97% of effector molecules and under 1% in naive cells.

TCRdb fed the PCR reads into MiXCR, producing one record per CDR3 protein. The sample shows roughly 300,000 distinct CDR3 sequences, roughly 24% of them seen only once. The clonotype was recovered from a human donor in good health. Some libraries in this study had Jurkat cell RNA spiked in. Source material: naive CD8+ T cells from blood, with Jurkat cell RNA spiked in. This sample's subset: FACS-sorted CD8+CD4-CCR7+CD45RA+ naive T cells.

The CDR3 spells CASSGTASSTDTQYF. The DNA for the CDR3 is TGTGCCAGTAGCGGGACAGCTTCCTCCACAGATACGCAGTATTTT. The V gene is TRBV19, the J gene TRBJ2-3; TRBD1 matches 7 bases. J gave up 2 bases and V 6 bases, and 8 bases lay outside the gene matches. Germline V lookup: CDR1 LNHDA, CDR2 SQIVND (reference sequence). The CDR3 runs 15 residues.